The next 25 T cell receptor beta chains were all read from a single sample in a study of technical replicates of blood from a handful of donors. TCRdb keeps only in-frame clones here, not all; method: immunoSEQ multiplex PCR. Found here are over 60,000 clones, 93% of them singletons; the top ten hold 0.2% to 0.3%. The sample comprised T cells isolated from PBMCs. All receptors come from a human donor in good health.

The chain combines TRBV28 with TRBJ2-7, with TRBD2 matching 9 bases. Germline V gives CDR1 MDHEN, CDR2 SYDVKM. CDR3 size: 16 residues. Trimming took 3 bases from V and 5 from J; bases not matched to a gene: 11. The DNA for the CDR3 is TGTGCCAGCAGTTTCCAAGCGGGAGGACGGAGAGACGAGCAGTACTTC. This translates into CASSFQAGGRRDEQYF.

The rearrangement uses TRBV7-9 and TRBJ2-1; tentative D call: TRBD2 (6 bases). The CDR3 covers 17 residues. Germline CDR1 reads SEHNR; CDR2 reads FQNEAQ (reference sequence). V lost 0 bases to trimming and J lost 5 bases, with 17 bases between them. The CDR3 nucleotides read TGTGCCAGCAGCTTAGCGCATTTGGGGGACTCGCACAATGAGCAGTTCTTC. Amino acid sequence: CASSLAHLGDSHNEQFF.

The V call is TRBV6-6, the J call TRBJ2-5; the D gene is possibly TRBD2 (5 bases). The CDR3 contains 15 residues. CDR1 is MNHNY and CDR2 is SVGAGI in the germline V gene (reference sequence). Between the trimmed V and J ends, which lost 2 bases and 5 bases, there was a span of 15 bases. CDR3 nucleotides: TGTGCCAGCAGTTACAGGTTAACTAGTAGGGAGACCCAGTACTTC. This encodes CASSYRLTSRETQYF.

This chain connects TRBV5-1 to TRBJ2-3, with 9 bases that match TRBD2. Germline V gene lookup returns CDR1 SGHRS and CDR2 YFSETQ. V lost 0 bases and J lost 3; bases outside the gene matches: 5. The CDR3 runs 16 residues. CDR3 nucleotides: TGCGCCAGCAGCTTGGCCTCCCTAGCGGGGACAGATACGCAGTATTTT. Translation: CASSLASLAGTDTQYF.

This sequence joins TRBV7-9 and TRBJ2-3, with 8 bases lining up with TRBD2. Germline V lookup: CDR1 SEHNR, CDR2 FQNEAQ (reference sequence). The CDR3 has 15 residues. V lost 3 bases, J lost 6 bases, and 8 bases stayed unmatched. The CDR3 reads CASSFSGGASDTQYF. The CDR3 DNA reads as TGTGCCAGCAGCTTCTCCGGGGGGGCTTCGGATACGCAGTATTTT.

The chain employs TRBV5-1 and TRBJ1-4; 7 nucleotides match TRBD1. The CDR3 covers 14 residues. The germline V gene encodes CDR1 SGHRS and CDR2 YFSETQ. Trimming took 3 bases from V and 8 from J; bases not matched to a gene: 7. CDR3 DNA: TGCGCCAGCAGCTCAGGGGGAGCTGAGGAAAAACTGTTTTTT. Translating gives CASSSGGAEEKLFF.

The V call is TRBV9, the J call TRBJ2-3; D possibly corresponds to TRBD2 (5 bases). Trimming took off 0 bases at V and 7 bases at J, with 9 bases between the two ends. The CDR3 totals 13 residues. CDR1 SGDLS and CDR2 YYNGEE come from the germline V gene. The CDR3 DNA reads TGTGCCAGCAGCGTAGAAGCGGTTCATACGCAGTATTTT. This translates into CASSVEAVHTQYF.

The rearrangement uses TRBV28 and TRBJ1-5, with D perhaps TRBD1 (5 bases). The V and J ends lost 4 bases and 5 bases respectively, with 27 bases between them. Per germline, CDR1 MDHEN and CDR2 SYDVKM. This CDR3 contains 19 residues. The CDR3 spells CASSSPGFEGRLLYQPQHF. CDR3 in DNA: TGTGCCAGCAGTTCCCCAGGGTTTGAGGGGAGGCTTTTATATCAGCCCCAGCATTTT.

The chain joins TRBV19 to TRBJ1-2; no firm D call. From germline, CDR1 is LNHDA and CDR2 SQIVND (reference sequence). The CDR3 is 16 residues long. Trimming took 5 bases from V and 8 from J, leaving 24 bases between them. The CDR3 nucleotides are TGTGCCAGTAGTCCAGCCCTGGACGGATGGCCGGGGGGCTACACCTTC. It codes for CASSPALDGWPGGYTF.

The rearrangement uses TRBV2 and TRBJ2-3; 7 positions match TRBD1. The CDR3 is 14 residues long. Per germline, CDR1 SNHLY and CDR2 FYNNEI. The V gene end was trimmed by 3 bases and the J gene end by 2 bases; junction bases not matched to a gene: 2. For the CDR3, the DNA is TGTGCCAGCAGTGAGCAGGGGGTCACAGATACGCAGTATTTT. It is translated as CASSEQGVTDTQYF.

CDR3 DNA sequence: TGTGCCAGTAGTTTCAGCGGGGACTACACAGATACGCAGTATTTT. Amino acid sequence: CASSFSGDYTDTQYF. The chain carries TRBV19 and TRBJ2-3, with 7 bases fitting TRBD2. The germline gives CDR1 LNHDA, CDR2 SQIVND (reference sequence). This CDR3 is built from 15 residues. Trimming at V came to 5 bases and at J to 2 bases, leaving 7 bases not matched to a gene.

CDR3 in DNA: TGCGCCAGCAGCCAAGAAATCAGGGGTTTAACCTACGAGCAGTACTTC. Amino acids: CASSQEIRGLTYEQYF. The chain links TRBV4-1 to TRBJ2-7; D is perhaps TRBD1 (6 bases). Per the germline V gene, CDR1 is MGHRA and CDR2 is YSYEKL. V lost 0 bases to trimming and J lost 2 bases, with 14 bases between them. This CDR3 region has 16 residues.

The chain recombines TRBV28 with TRBJ1-5, with TRBD1 as a possible D gene (5 bases). The CDR3 has 17 residues. From germline, CDR1 is MDHEN and CDR2 SYDVKM. Deletions cut 2 bases from V and 0 bases from J, with 14 bases between. The CDR3 sequence: CASSLVVGRYSNQPQHF. CDR3 nucleotides: TGTGCCAGCAGTTTAGTTGTGGGGCGTTATAGCAATCAGCCCCAGCATTTT.

V gene TRBV6-4 combines with J gene TRBJ1-1; D is perhaps TRBD1 (6 bases). The CDR3 is made up of 14 amino acids. Deletions cut 6 bases from V and 8 bases from J, with 19 bases between. CDR1 and CDR2 from the germline V gene are MRHNA and SNTAGT. The CDR3 region has the DNA TGTGCCAGCAGAATCCTACAGGGTTATGGCGAAGCTTTCTTT. Amino acids: CASRILQGYGEAFF.

This clone has just one count. This chain joins TRBV6-5 and TRBJ2-3, with a possible D match to TRBD2 (6 bases). V was cut by 0 bases and J by 5 bases, with 12 bases left in between. CDR1 is MNHEY, CDR2 SVGAGI, per germline. This CDR3 contains 15 residues. The CDR3 DNA follows: TGTGCCAGCAGTTACTCGAGTATGGGGGGAGATACGCAGTATTTT. The encoded protein is CASSYSSMGGDTQYF.

The chain is built from TRBV7-9 and TRBJ1-2, with D tentatively TRBD1 (6 bases). Germline V gene lookup returns CDR1 SEHNR and CDR2 FQNEAQ (reference sequence). The CDR3 has 15 residues. With 5 bases removed from V and 2 bases from J, the gap between germline ends came to 15 bases. CDR3: CASSHSGGRNYGYTF. CDR3 coding DNA: TGTGCCAGCAGCCACTCGGGGGGCCGCAACTATGGCTACACCTTC. Variable domain in full (rest from reference TRBV7-9 and TRBJ1-2): DTGVSQNPRHKITKRGQNVTFRCDPISEHNRLYWYRQTLGQGPEFLTYFQNEAQLEKSRLLSDRFSAERPKGSFSTLEIQRTEQGDSAMYLCASSHSGGRNYGYTFGSGTRLTVV.

This chain links TRBV7-9 with TRBJ2-2; D may be TRBD2 (6 bases). Deletions cut 3 bases from V and 3 bases from J, with 11 bases between. The CDR3 contains 15 residues. Per the germline V gene, CDR1 is SEHNR and CDR2 is FQNEAQ (reference sequence). CDR3 sequence reads: CASSLGGSDTGELFF. The CDR3 DNA is TGTGCCAGCAGCTTGGGGGGATCGGACACCGGGGAGCTGTTTTTT.

This chain connects TRBV9 to TRBJ1-4; 7 nucleotides match TRBD1. The germline CDR1 and CDR2 sequences are SGDLS and YYNGEE. J was trimmed by 11 bases and V by 7 bases; bases with no gene match: 17. The CDR3 is 15 residues long. CDR3 sequence (DNA): TGTGCCAGCGGGGACGACAGGGCCCGAGCTGGGAAACTGTTTTTT. Its translation: CASGDDRARAGKLFF. The full variable domain, rest sourced from reference TRBV9 and TRBJ1-4, is DSGVTQTPKHLITATGQRVTLRCSPRSGDLSVYWYQQSLDQGLQFLIQYYNGEERAKGNILERFSAQQFPDLHSELNLSSLELGDSALYFCASGDDRARAGKLFFGSGTQLSVL.

The chain has TRBV7-9 and TRBJ2-5; 9 bases agree with TRBD1. In germline, CDR1 is SEHNR, CDR2 FQNEAQ (reference sequence). V shed 1 base and J 10 bases; nucleotides not matched to a gene: 10. The CDR3 sequence is 15 residues long. CDR3 nucleotide sequence: TGTGCCAGCAGCTTAGAACGGACAGGGGCTTTATTCCAGTACTTC. Translation: CASSLERTGALFQYF.

In this sample, this clone turned up once. The genes are TRBV10-3 and TRBJ2-2; 10 nucleotides align to TRBD2. The CDR3 covers 16 residues. V gave up 2 bases and J gave up 5 bases; unmatched junction bases: 5. CDR1 ENHRY and CDR2 SYGVKD come from the germline V gene. The chain's CDR3 is CAISEATSGDTGELFF. The CDR3 nucleotides read TGTGCCATCAGTGAGGCCACTAGCGGGGATACCGGGGAGCTGTTTTTT.

V gene TRBV5-1 combines with J gene TRBJ1-5; D may be TRBD1 (6 bases). V lost 2 bases and J lost 2, with 8 bases in between. Germline V gives CDR1 SGHRS, CDR2 YFSETQ. The CDR3 contains 14 residues. CDR3 sequence: CASSFEGGNQPQHF. CDR3 nucleotides: TGCGCCAGCAGCTTTGAGGGGGGCAATCAGCCCCAGCATTTT.

The chain is built from TRBV19 and TRBJ1-5; no definite D call. V shed 4 bases and J shed 5 bases, with 18 bases lying between them. CDR1 is LNHDA, CDR2 SQIVND, per germline (reference sequence). CDR3 length: 16 residues. CDR3 loop: CASSTPDLGWDQPQHF. Here the CDR3 DNA reads TGTGCCAGTAGTACCCCCGATTTGGGCTGGGATCAGCCCCAGCATTTT. Full variable domain (rest looked up from reference TRBV19 and TRBJ1-5): DGGITQSPKYLFRKEGQNVTLSCEQNLNHDAMYWYRQDPGQGLRLIYYSQIVNDFQKGDIAEGYSVSREKKESFPLTVTSAQKNPTAFYLCASSTPDLGWDQPQHFGDGTRLSIL.

V usage is TRBV19 and J usage is TRBJ1-5; the match to TRBD1 covers 7 bases. This CDR3 region has 15 residues. Trimming removed 7 bases from V and 4 bases from J; junction bases left unmatched: 10. CDR1 and CDR2 (germline): LNHDA, SQIVND (reference sequence). CDR3 residues: CASTADRDLNQPQHF. The CDR3 DNA is TGTGCCAGTACCGCAGACAGGGATCTTAATCAGCCCCAGCATTTT.

This clone has just one count. This sequence joins TRBV19 and TRBJ2-7, with a weak D call TRBD2 (5 bases). The germline V gene has CDR1 LNHDA and CDR2 SQIVND (reference sequence). V was clipped by 8 bases and J by 0 bases, with 8 bases between them. The length of the CDR3 is 12 residues. The CDR3 sequence: CASQDSSYEQYF. The CDR3 DNA is TGTGCCAGTCAGGACTCCTCCTACGAGCAGTACTTC.

This chain connects TRBV9 to TRBJ1-4; the D gene is possibly TRBD1 (5 bases). The germline CDR1 and CDR2 sequences are SGDLS and YYNGEE. V dropped 0 bases and J dropped 4 bases, with 10 bases sitting between them. This CDR3 is 15 amino acids long. DNA for the CDR3: TGTGCCAGCAGCGTAGATCTGCAGGGTAATGAAAAACTGTTTTTT. Protein: CASSVDLQGNEKLFF. Using reference TRBV9 and TRBJ1-4 for the parts outside the CDR3, the full variable domain is DSGVTQTPKHLITATGQRVTLRCSPRSGDLSVYWYQQSLDQGLQFLIQYYNGEERAKGNILERFSAQQFPDLHSELNLSSLELGDSALYFCASSVDLQGNEKLFFGSGTQLSVL.